This T cell receptor (beta chain) originates from a study of response to subunit inactivated influenza vaccine. Germline CDR1 reads MNHNS; CDR2 reads SASEGT. V was cut by 1 base and J by 7 bases, with 16 bases left in between. The CDR3 has 15 residues. Each CDR3 protein gets one entry after TCRdb re-called the RT-PCR reads with MiXCR. The data show 550,000 to 800,000 distinct CDR3 sequences, around 14% seen once. In its sample, this clonotype was seen a few times. This sequence joins TRBV6-1 and TRBJ2-5, with D hard to call. The receptor comes from a man between 50 and 59 years old who received an inactivated influenza vaccine. This specimen consisted of PBMCs from blood, obtained about 14 days before vaccination. The CDR3 is CASSEEVVGVGTQYF. CDR3 bases: TGTGCCAGCAGTGAAGAGGTCGTTGGGGTCGGGACCCAGTACTTC.